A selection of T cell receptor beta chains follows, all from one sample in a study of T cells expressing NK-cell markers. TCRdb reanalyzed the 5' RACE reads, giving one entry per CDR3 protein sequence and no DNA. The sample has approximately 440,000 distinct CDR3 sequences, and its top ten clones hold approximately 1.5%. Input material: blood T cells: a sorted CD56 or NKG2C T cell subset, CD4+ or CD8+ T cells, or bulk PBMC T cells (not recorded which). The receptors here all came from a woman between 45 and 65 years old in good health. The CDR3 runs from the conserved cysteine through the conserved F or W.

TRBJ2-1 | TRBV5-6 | CASSSKRLPSYNEQFF
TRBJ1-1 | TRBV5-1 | CASSSSNMGRTEAFF
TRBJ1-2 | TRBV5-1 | CASSFGVREGYTF
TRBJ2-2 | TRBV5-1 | CASSYTRMELFF
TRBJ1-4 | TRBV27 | CASKRAYSEKLFF
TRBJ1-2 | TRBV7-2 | CASSSNNYGYTF
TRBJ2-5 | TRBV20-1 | CSVRSGIREGQYF
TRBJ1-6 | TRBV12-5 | CASGLRGAVNSPLHF
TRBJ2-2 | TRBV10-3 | CAIPRGGSDTGELFF
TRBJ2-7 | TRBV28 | CASSSADSYEQYF
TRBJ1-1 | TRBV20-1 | CSALPQGTEAFF
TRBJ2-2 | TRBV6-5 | CASSYSNLAGVFGELFF
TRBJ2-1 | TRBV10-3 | CAIARGLDDLEQFF
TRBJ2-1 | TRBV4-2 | CASSHTARGRDNEQFF
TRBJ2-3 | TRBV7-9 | CASSASGPDTQYF
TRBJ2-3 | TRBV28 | CASSLYGRPSTDTQYF
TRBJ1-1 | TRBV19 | CATGGGTEAFF
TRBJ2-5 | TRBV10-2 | CASRGGWDQETQYF
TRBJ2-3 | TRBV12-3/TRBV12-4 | CASSNPLGATSTDTQYF
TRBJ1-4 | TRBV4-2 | CASSQETGAREKLFF
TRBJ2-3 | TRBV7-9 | CASSLGLPGPDTQYF
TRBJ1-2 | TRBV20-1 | CSARGELGYTF
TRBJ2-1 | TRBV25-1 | CASSEYGGPYNEQFF
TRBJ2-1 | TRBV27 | CASSLLREGRVSSYNEQFF
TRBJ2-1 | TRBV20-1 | CSARSPTSGSFYGEQFF
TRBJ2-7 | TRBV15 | CATSRQGGQYF
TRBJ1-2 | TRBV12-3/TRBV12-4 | CASSTTGTGVGYGYTF
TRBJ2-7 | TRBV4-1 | CASSQLETSYEQYF
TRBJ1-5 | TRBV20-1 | CSARAGTGSNQPQHF
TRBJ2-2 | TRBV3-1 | CASSPFTGGRGRTGELFF
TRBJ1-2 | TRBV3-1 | CASSPGYAGYTF
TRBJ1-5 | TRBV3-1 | CASSPYAGGRNQPQHF
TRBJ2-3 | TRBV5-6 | CASSSYRGIGTDTQYF
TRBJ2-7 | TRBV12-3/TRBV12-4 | CASKLAGGPGGEQYF
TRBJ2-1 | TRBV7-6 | CASSLASYEQFF
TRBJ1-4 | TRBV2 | CASRLDIKEKLFF
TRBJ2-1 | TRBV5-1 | CASSLALSTYNEQFF
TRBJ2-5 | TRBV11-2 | CASSVPQGEGKTQYF
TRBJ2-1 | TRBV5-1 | CASSFGGRPVNEQFF
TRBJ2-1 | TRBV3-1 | CASRWGGSNEQFF
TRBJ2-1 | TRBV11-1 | CASSFAGPRYNEQFF
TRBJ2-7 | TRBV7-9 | CASSLASGRVYEQYF
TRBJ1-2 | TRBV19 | CASSPPQGTGYTF
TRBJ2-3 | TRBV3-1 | CASSQEQLRSTDTQYF